This TCR beta chain originates from a study of cytomegalovirus exposure and HLA in healthy donors. Study in general: Tens of millions of unique TCRs from HLA-typed donors were held in an early data release.

Each donor was nominally healthy when sampled (though unrecorded immune exposures were likely). PCR involved 60 Vbeta and 13 Jbeta primers. Original processing notes: A later analysis tallied tens of millions of unique TCR beta chains, some 12 million of them shared. Repertoires were generated with immunoSEQ multiplex PCR, while TCRdb's copy carries only in-frame clones and drops some. V, J and clone size derive from that table, while D and trimming were established from the DNA sequence. The sample holds almost 80,000 clones, 67% seen once. Notes on this clone: Its antigen remains unknown.

Germline assignment: CDR1 SNHLY and CDR2 FYNNEI. The V gene lost 9 bases and the J gene lost 4 bases, with 15 bases spanning the gap. The CDR3 length is 13 residues. Study outcomes and limitations: A classifier reportedly called cytomegalovirus status with high sensitivity and specificity.

The rearrangement links TRBV2 to TRBJ2-5; possibly TRBD1 for D (6 bases). Sequencing input: PBMCs. The TCR originated in a woman aged 50 to 60 in good health and CMV-seropositive. Here the CDR3 DNA reads TGTGCCAGTAGCAATCAGGGGAGAGAGACCCAGTACTTC. Amino acids: CASSNQGRETQYF.